This record concerns one TCR beta chain sequence. Authors' methods: Cell counts per sample came from amplifying reference gene primers. Method: immunoSEQ multiplex PCR; TCRdb's copy keeps in-frame clones and lacks some. The V and J calls and the clone size are those of that table, but D and trimming were determined from the DNA. Found here are some 160,000 clones, approximately 84% of them singletons; the top ten hold roughly 13%. Trimming removed 6 bases from V and 0 bases from J, with 3 bases in between. The CDR3 has 13 amino acids. CDR1 and CDR2 from the germline V gene are SGHTA and FQGNSA. The source of the sample is a study of blood T cell repertoires in COVID-19. Study in general: T cells, B-cell-depleted T cells, or PBMCs supplied cDNA or gDNA.

The chain is built from TRBV7-2 and TRBJ1-6; unclear D gene. The TCR originated in a woman aged 80 or older with acute or convalescent COVID-19. Material for sequencing was peripheral blood. Here the CDR3 reads CASSLSYNSPLHF. The CDR3 bases are TGTGCCAGCAGTCTCTCCTATAATTCACCCCTCCACTTT.